This is a list of T cell receptor beta chains from one sample in a study of CD8+ T cells in alopecia areata. Method: immunoSEQ multiplex PCR; TCRdb's copy keeps in-frame clones and lacks some. The data show some 200,000 clones, just over 55% seen once. The sequenced material came from CD8+ T cells sorted from blood. The receptor set was obtained from a human donor in good health. CDR3s include the opening cysteine and the closing phenylalanine or tryptophan. Fields, in order: CDR3 protein, CDR3 DNA, D gene, clone size, J gene, V gene. D genes are given only for firm matches. Clone size is not always given. Where it is, it says once, few, many or a class for expanded clones.

cdr3_aa: CASRPPGGSYEQYF; cdr3_nt: TGTGCCAGCAGGCCCCCCGGGGGCTCCTACGAGCAGTACTTC; d_call: NA; clone_size: NA; j_call: TRBJ2-7; v_call: TRBV6-5
cdr3_aa: CASSATFYNSPLHF; cdr3_nt: TGTGCCAGCAGTGCGACATTCTATAATTCACCCCTCCACTTT; d_call: NA; clone_size: NA; j_call: TRBJ1-6; v_call: TRBV25-1
cdr3_aa: CASSPGDEQYF; cdr3_nt: TGTGCCAGCTCACCAGGGGACGAGCAGTACTTC; d_call: NA; clone_size: few; j_call: TRBJ2-7; v_call: TRBV18
cdr3_aa: CATSRGRGPDQPQHF; cdr3_nt: TGTGCCACCAGCAGAGGAAGGGGCCCCGATCAGCCCCAGCATTTT; d_call: NA; clone_size: NA; j_call: TRBJ1-5; v_call: TRBV15
cdr3_aa: CASSFGDRGQGEQYF; cdr3_nt: TGTGCCAGCAGCTTCGGGGACAGGGGGCAGGGGGAGCAGTACTTC; d_call: TRBD1; clone_size: NA; j_call: TRBJ2-7; v_call: TRBV5-4
cdr3_aa: CSVGTWNEQFF; cdr3_nt: TGCAGCGTCGGGACATGGAATGAGCAGTTCTTC; d_call: NA; clone_size: few; j_call: TRBJ2-1; v_call: TRBV29-1
cdr3_aa: CASSLVSGAYGYTF; cdr3_nt: TGTGCCAGCAGCTTGGTATCAGGGGCCTATGGCTACACCTTC; d_call: NA; clone_size: NA; j_call: TRBJ1-2; v_call: TRBV5-4
cdr3_aa: CASSITGRDGYTF; cdr3_nt: TGTGCCAGTAGTATTACCGGGCGTGATGGCTACACCTTC; d_call: NA; clone_size: few; j_call: TRBJ1-2; v_call: TRBV19
cdr3_aa: CASSDEHSYEQYF; cdr3_nt: TGTGCCAGCAGCGACGAACACTCCTACGAGCAGTACTTC; d_call: NA; clone_size: few; j_call: TRBJ2-7; v_call: TRBV2
cdr3_aa: CASSPGTGVYEQYF; cdr3_nt: TGTGCCAGCAGCCCCGGGACCGGCGTGTACGAGCAGTACTTC; d_call: NA; clone_size: NA; j_call: TRBJ2-7; v_call: TRBV27
cdr3_aa: CASSASSYNEQFF; cdr3_nt: TGTGCCAGCAGCGCTAGCTCCTACAATGAGCAGTTCTTC; d_call: NA; clone_size: NA; j_call: TRBJ2-1; v_call: TRBV14
cdr3_aa: CASSLARGSSYEQYF; cdr3_nt: TGTGCCAGCAGTTTAGCCAGGGGAAGCTCCTACGAGCAGTACTTC; d_call: NA; clone_size: NA; j_call: TRBJ2-7; v_call: TRBV27
cdr3_aa: CASSVGLEQYF; cdr3_nt: TGTGCCAGCAGCGTGGGTCTCGAGCAGTACTTC; d_call: NA; clone_size: few; j_call: TRBJ2-7; v_call: TRBV6-5
cdr3_aa: CASSEGQGAHEQYF; cdr3_nt: TGCGCCAGCAGTGAGGGGCAGGGGGCCCACGAGCAGTACTTC; d_call: TRBD1; clone_size: few; j_call: TRBJ2-7; v_call: TRBV10-2
cdr3_aa: CASSRTTSGTDTQYF; cdr3_nt: TGTGCCAGCAGTAGGACAACCTCGGGTACAGATACGCAGTATTTT; d_call: NA; clone_size: NA; j_call: TRBJ2-3; v_call: TRBV2
cdr3_aa: CATSAQIRENEQYF; cdr3_nt: TGTGCCACCAGCGCCCAGATCAGGGAAAACGAGCAGTACTTC; d_call: NA; clone_size: NA; j_call: TRBJ2-7; v_call: TRBV15
cdr3_aa: CASSVGANYGYTF; cdr3_nt: TGTGCCAGCAGCGTAGGGGCGAACTATGGCTACACCTTC; d_call: NA; clone_size: once; j_call: TRBJ1-2; v_call: TRBV9
cdr3_aa: CSVGKQGRQAFF; cdr3_nt: TGCAGCGTCGGAAAACAGGGTAGACAAGCTTTCTTT; d_call: NA; clone_size: NA; j_call: TRBJ1-1; v_call: TRBV29-1
cdr3_aa: CASSLQESSYEQYF; cdr3_nt: TGCGCCAGCAGCCTACAGGAAAGCTCCTACGAGCAGTACTTC; d_call: NA; clone_size: once; j_call: TRBJ2-7; v_call: TRBV4-1
cdr3_aa: CAWSTLGNTDTQYF; cdr3_nt: TGTGCCTGGAGTACCCTAGGGAACACAGATACGCAGTATTTT; d_call: NA; clone_size: NA; j_call: TRBJ2-3; v_call: TRBV30
cdr3_aa: CASSKGTDAYEQYF; cdr3_nt: TGTGCCAGCAGTAAAGGGACAGATGCCTACGAGCAGTACTTC; d_call: TRBD1; clone_size: NA; j_call: TRBJ2-7; v_call: TRBV6-5
cdr3_aa: CASGRNQETQYF; cdr3_nt: TGTGCCAGCGGACGGAACCAAGAGACCCAGTACTTC; d_call: NA; clone_size: NA; j_call: TRBJ2-5; v_call: TRBV27
cdr3_aa: CASSLVGQVTEAFF; cdr3_nt: TGTGCCAGCAGCTTGGTGGGACAGGTGACTGAAGCTTTCTTT; d_call: TRBD1; clone_size: few; j_call: TRBJ1-1; v_call: TRBV5-6
cdr3_aa: CASSSRTSGVGTDTQYF; cdr3_nt: TGTGCCAGCAGCTCTCGGACTAGCGGGGTCGGCACAGATACGCAGTATTTT; d_call: TRBD2; clone_size: NA; j_call: TRBJ2-3; v_call: TRBV7-3
cdr3_aa: CASGTGGGKTQYF; cdr3_nt: TGTGCCAGCGGGACAGGGGGCGGGAAGACCCAGTACTTC; d_call: TRBD1; clone_size: NA; j_call: TRBJ2-5; v_call: TRBV7-3
cdr3_aa: CASSSIDSGANVLTF; cdr3_nt: TGTGCCAGCAGCTCGATAGACTCTGGGGCCAACGTCCTGACTTTC; d_call: NA; clone_size: NA; j_call: TRBJ2-6; v_call: TRBV13
cdr3_aa: CASSDRASNQPQHF; cdr3_nt: TGTGCCAGTAGTGACAGGGCCAGCAATCAGCCCCAGCATTTT; d_call: TRBD1; clone_size: NA; j_call: TRBJ1-5; v_call: TRBV19
cdr3_aa: CSVLTGRGGVEQYF; cdr3_nt: TGCAGCGTCCTTACTGGGCGGGGGGGCGTTGAGCAGTACTTC; d_call: TRBD2; clone_size: NA; j_call: TRBJ2-7; v_call: TRBV29-1
cdr3_aa: CAWNRKMNTEAFF; cdr3_nt: TGTGCCTGGAACAGAAAGATGAACACTGAAGCTTTCTTT; d_call: NA; clone_size: NA; j_call: TRBJ1-1; v_call: TRBV30
cdr3_aa: CSVVGADRGYEQYF; cdr3_nt: TGCAGCGTCGTAGGGGCGGACAGGGGCTACGAGCAGTACTTC; d_call: TRBD1; clone_size: NA; j_call: TRBJ2-7; v_call: TRBV29-1
cdr3_aa: CSVSGTGVGNEQFF; cdr3_nt: TGCAGCGTCAGCGGGACAGGGGTTGGGAATGAGCAGTTCTTC; d_call: TRBD1; clone_size: NA; j_call: TRBJ2-1; v_call: TRBV29-1
cdr3_aa: CASSLDVEPSPGYTF; cdr3_nt: TGTGCCAGCAGCTTAGATGTGGAGCCCTCCCCGGGCTACACCTTC; d_call: NA; clone_size: NA; j_call: TRBJ1-2; v_call: TRBV7-8
cdr3_aa: CAWRAADRGNTEAFF; cdr3_nt: TGTGCCTGGAGGGCGGCGGACAGGGGGAACACTGAAGCTTTCTTT; d_call: TRBD1; clone_size: once; j_call: TRBJ1-1; v_call: TRBV30